This T cell receptor beta chain was captured by sequencing in a study of cytomegalovirus exposure and HLA in healthy donors. The overall study: Early released data had tens of millions of unique TCRs, all coming from HLA-typed donors. Study-level points and caveats: Most TCR sequences were seen very rarely across donors, but some public TCRs occurred in many. Segments of the TCR beta V type were, in most cases, productive about 90% or about 30% of the time in an earlier analysis. The study designated roughly 160 TCR beta chains cytomegalovirus-associated.

As to this clone: Its antigen is not known.

The CDR3 sequence is 11 residues long. Germline V lookup: CDR1 SNHLY, CDR2 FYNNEI. V lost 2 bases, J lost 4 bases, and 3 bases lay in between. PCR employed 60 Vbeta and 13 Jbeta primers. The protocol was immunoSEQ multiplex PCR, while the TCRdb copy is restricted to in-frame clones and leaves out a portion. The sample holds more than 90,000 clones; 74% are singletons and the top ten take around 4.9%. The genes are TRBV2 and TRBJ2-7, with D unresolved. The TCR was taken from a man younger than 45 in good health and CMV-seropositive. The specimen was PBMCs. The CDR3 DNA reads as TGTGCCAGCAGTGAATATTACGAGCAGTACTTC. The encoded protein is CASSEYYEQYF.